A selection of T cell receptor beta chains follows, all from one sample in a study of blood T cell repertoires in COVID-19. TCRdb's table, derived via immunoSEQ multiplex PCR, lists solely in-frame clones and lacks some. Among about 440,000 clones listed, approximately 90% were seen once. Sequences were obtained from peripheral blood. The receptors here all came from a woman in her twenties or thirties with acute or convalescent COVID-19. CDR3s include the opening cysteine and the closing phenylalanine or tryptophan. D genes are given only for firm matches. Clone size is given for some rows only: seen once, a few or many times, or a class if the clone is expanded.

J: TRBJ2-2
size: .
D: TRBD1
V: TRBV19
DNA: TGTGCCTCCGGGACAGGGGAAGAACTTACCGGGGAGCTGTTTTTT
CDR3: CASGTGEELTGELFF

J: TRBJ2-3
size: .
D: .
V: TRBV7-2
DNA: TGTGCCAGCAGCTTTGGCACGGATACGCAGTATTTT
CDR3: CASSFGTDTQYF

J: TRBJ2-5
size: .
D: TRBD1
V: TRBV3-1/TRBV3-2
DNA: TGTGCCAGCAACGGACAGGGTGGTGAGACCCAGTACTTC
CDR3: CASNGQGGETQYF

J: TRBJ2-2
size: .
D: .
V: TRBV4-2
DNA: TGTGCCAGCAGCCCATCTAGGGGCCCGGGTGGGGAGCTGTTTTTT
CDR3: CASSPSRGPGGELFF

J: TRBJ1-4
size: .
D: .
V: TRBV5-1
DNA: TGCGCCAGCAGCTTGGCTCCCCCGGGGACTAATGAAAAACTGTTTTTT
CDR3: CASSLAPPGTNEKLFF

J: TRBJ2-3
size: .
D: .
V: TRBV7-2
DNA: TGTGCCAGCAGCTTAATAGGGATGGGGGGAGATACGCAGTATTTT
CDR3: CASSLIGMGGDTQYF

J: TRBJ1-5
size: .
D: .
V: TRBV12-3/TRBV12-4
DNA: TGTGCCAGCGGGGCGCAGCCCCAGCATTTT
CDR3: CASGAQPQHF

J: TRBJ2-5
size: .
D: .
V: TRBV5-4
DNA: TGTGCCAGCAGCCTGGAACAAAGAGAGACCCAGTACTTC
CDR3: CASSLEQRETQYF

J: TRBJ1-2
size: .
D: .
V: TRBV21-1
DNA: TGTGCCAGCAGCAAAGGGACCGGGACAGGGAGGTACACCTTC
CDR3: CASSKGTGTGRYTF

J: TRBJ2-3
size: .
D: .
V: TRBV20-1
DNA: TGCAGTGCAACAACGGGGGATACGCAGTATTTT
CDR3: CSATTGDTQYF

J: TRBJ2-3
size: .
D: .
V: TRBV5-1
DNA: TGCGCCAGCAGCTTACAGCCCGTAGGGGTTACCGATACGCAGTATTTT
CDR3: CASSLQPVGVTDTQYF

J: TRBJ1-3
size: .
D: .
V: TRBV6-6
DNA: TGTGCCAGCAATACAGGAGCTGGAAACACCATATATTTT
CDR3: CASNTGAGNTIYF

J: TRBJ2-1
size: .
D: TRBD1
V: TRBV29-1
DNA: TGCAGCGTTCACGGGACAGGGGGGGCCTCCTACAATGAGCAGTTCTTC
CDR3: CSVHGTGGASYNEQFF

J: TRBJ2-3
size: .
D: TRBD2
V: TRBV6-5
DNA: TGTGCCAGCTCCCGGGGGGGAGGTTACGCAGATACGCAGTATTTT
CDR3: CASSRGGGYADTQYF

J: TRBJ2-1
size: .
D: .
V: TRBV3-1/TRBV3-2
DNA: TGTGCCAGCAGCCACAGGGGAGGGAATGAGCAGTTCTTC
CDR3: CASSHRGGNEQFF

J: TRBJ1-5
size: .
D: .
V: TRBV28
DNA: TGTGCCAGCAGTTTAGGAGGAGGGATTCAGCCCCAGCATTTT
CDR3: CASSLGGGIQPQHF

J: TRBJ1-5
size: .
D: .
V: TRBV4-2
DNA: TGTGCCAGCAGCCAAGATCTCCAGGGCCGGACCAGCAATCAGCCCCAGCATTTT
CDR3: CASSQDLQGRTSNQPQHF

J: TRBJ1-6
size: .
D: TRBD1
V: TRBV5-1
DNA: TGCGCCAGCAGCCCGAGGACAGGGGGAGTTCATTCACCCCTCCACTTT
CDR3: CASSPRTGGVHSPLHF

J: TRBJ1-6
size: once
D: .
V: TRBV6-5
DNA: TGTGCCAGCAGTTACTCCCAGGATTATAATTCACCCCTCCACTTT
CDR3: CASSYSQDYNSPLHF

J: TRBJ1-1
size: .
D: .
V: TRBV5-4
DNA: TGTGCCAGCAGCTTGGATGGTGACCGAGGAGCTTTCTTT
CDR3: CASSLDGDRGAFF

J: TRBJ1-1
size: few
D: .
V: TRBV29-1
DNA: TGCAGCGTTGAGCCCCCGGGGACTGAAGCTTTCTTT
CDR3: CSVEPPGTEAFF

J: TRBJ2-3
size: .
D: .
V: TRBV6-5
DNA: TGTGCCAGCAGAAGACTAGTTTTAGGCACAGATACGCAGTATTTT
CDR3: CASRRLVLGTDTQYF

J: TRBJ2-7
size: .
D: .
V: TRBV6-2/TRBV6-3
DNA: TGTGCCAGCAGTTCTGTTGCTCCGGCCTACGAGCAGTACTTC
CDR3: CASSSVAPAYEQYF

J: TRBJ2-1
size: once
D: .
V: TRBV18
DNA: TGTGCCAGCTCACCGGGGCAGAACAATGAGCAGTTCTTC
CDR3: CASSPGQNNEQFF

J: TRBJ1-1
size: .
D: TRBD1
V: TRBV7-2
DNA: TGTGCCAGCAGCTTAGTTCGGCAGGGGGCGGGTGAAGCTTTCTTT
CDR3: CASSLVRQGAGEAFF

J: TRBJ1-2
size: .
D: .
V: TRBV5-6
DNA: TGTGCCAGCAGCTTGTTGGGAGACACAGTCTTTAACTATGGCTACACCTTC
CDR3: CASSLLGDTVFNYGYTF

J: TRBJ2-7
size: .
D: TRBD1
V: TRBV5-1
DNA: TGCGCCAGCAGCTCCAGACAGGGCGGGCCGCGTGAGCAGTACTTC
CDR3: CASSSRQGGPREQYF

J: TRBJ1-1
size: .
D: TRBD1
V: TRBV28
DNA: TGTGCCAGCACTACATTAAGAGGGGGCGACTCCAACACTGAAGCTTTCTTT
CDR3: CASTTLRGGDSNTEAFF

J: TRBJ2-7
size: .
D: .
V: TRBV2
DNA: TGTGCCAGCAGAGAACAGAATTACGAGCAGTACTTC
CDR3: CASREQNYEQYF

J: TRBJ2-5
size: .
D: .
V: TRBV9
DNA: TGTGCCAGCAGCGTACACAACCAAGAGACCCAGTACTTC
CDR3: CASSVHNQETQYF